This is a list of T cell receptor beta chains from one sample in a study of response to subunit inactivated influenza vaccine. TCRdb fed the RT-PCR reads into MiXCR, producing one record per CDR3 protein. The profile shows some 300,000 distinct CDR3 sequences, approximately 21% of them singletons. The sequenced sample was PBMCs from blood, obtained 21 months after vaccination. The receptors come from a man aged 50 to 75 who received an inactivated influenza vaccine. Each CDR3 is given with its conserved first and last residue. The order of the fields is clone size, J gene, D gene, V gene, CDR3 DNA, CDR3 protein. A D gene is named only where the DNA matches it firmly. Rows may omit the clone size; those that give it use once, few, many or a size class.

>few|TRBJ1-2|NA|TRBV7-2
TGTGCCAGCAGCTTGAGGGGCGGGAGAGCTAACTATGGCTACACCTTC
CASSLRGGRANYGYTF
>many|TRBJ1-1|NA|TRBV10-3
TGTGCCATCAGTGAGTCGGTAGGGATCATGAACACTGAAGCTTTCTTT
CAISESVGIMNTEAFF
>NA|TRBJ2-7|TRBD2|TRBV19
TGTGCCAGTAGAGCTACAGCGGGAGGCACCTACGAGCAGTACTTC
CASRATAGGTYEQYF
>NA|TRBJ2-5|TRBD1|TRBV28
TGTGCCAGCAACGGACAGGGGGAGGAGACCCAGTACTTC
CASNGQGEETQYF
>NA|TRBJ2-4|TRBD2|TRBV11-2
TGTGCCAGCAGCTTAGACCCGGGCTTAGCGGGAGTTGTCAAAAACATTCAGTACTTC
CASSLDPGLAGVVKNIQYF
>NA|TRBJ2-3|TRBD2|TRBV11-1
TGTGCCAGCAGCCGACCGGGCGGGAGGGCCGGTACGCAGTATTTT
CASSRPGGRAGTQYF
>NA|TRBJ1-2|NA|TRBV20-1
TGCAGTGCTAGAGATCAAAACGTGGGCAGAATGAGGGGCTACACCTTC
CSARDQNVGRMRGYTF
>few|TRBJ1-1|NA|TRBV6-2/TRBV6-3
TGTGCCAGCAGTCATACCCCAGGGGTCTTCACTGAAGCTTTCTTT
CASSHTPGVFTEAFF
>NA|TRBJ2-2|TRBD2|TRBV9
TGTGCCAGCAGCGTAGAGGGACTAGCGACCGGGGAGCTGTTTTTT
CASSVEGLATGELFF
>many|TRBJ1-2|TRBD1|TRBV7-6
TGTGCCAGCAGCAATCCGACAGGGGGTAGAGCTAACTATGGCTACACCTTC
CASSNPTGGRANYGYTF
>few|TRBJ1-5|NA|TRBV28
TGTGCCAGCAGTTACCCGGGGAGGGATCAGCCCCAGCATTTT
CASSYPGRDQPQHF
>few|TRBJ2-7|NA|TRBV12-3/TRBV12-4
TGTGCCAGCAGGGTAGGGACTGACGAGCAGTACTTC
CASRVGTDEQYF
>NA|TRBJ2-3|NA|TRBV5-1
TGCGCCAGCAGCTTGGCCGGGGTTCGCGTAACAGATACGCAGTATTTT
CASSLAGVRVTDTQYF
>NA|TRBJ1-2|TRBD1|TRBV4-2
TGTGCCAGCAGCCTGTCCGGGACAGGGGGTTATGGCTATGGCTACACCTTC
CASSLSGTGGYGYGYTF
>many|TRBJ1-5|NA|TRBV20-1
TGCAGTGCAAACGACATGAACAATCAGCCCCAGCATTTT
CSANDMNNQPQHF
>few|TRBJ1-5|TRBD1|TRBV7-9
TGTGCCAGCAGCGCCGGGACAGGGAACAATCAGCCCCAGCATTTT
CASSAGTGNNQPQHF
>NA|TRBJ1-5|NA|TRBV2
TGTGCCAGCAGCGGGAAGGGGACCTATAGCAATCAGCCCCAGCATTTT
CASSGKGTYSNQPQHF
>NA|TRBJ1-3|TRBD1|TRBV4-2
TGTGCCAGCAGCCAAGAGGGACAGGGAACTGGAAACACCATATATTTT
CASSQEGQGTGNTIYF
>NA|TRBJ1-2|TRBD1|TRBV27
TGTGCCAGCAGGACCGGGACAGGGCTCTATGGCTACACCTTC
CASRTGTGLYGYTF
>few|TRBJ2-5|NA|TRBV20-1
TGCAGCTCTGGGAGAGGTCAAGAGACCCAGTACTTC
CSSGRGQETQYF
>NA|TRBJ2-3|NA|TRBV18
TGTGCCAGCTCCCCTGGGGTAGCGGATACAGATACGCAGTATTTT
CASSPGVADTDTQYF
>NA|TRBJ2-2|NA|TRBV27
TGTGCCAGCAGTTTATCAGTGGTGGCGGAGCTGTTTTTT
CASSLSVVAELFF
>NA|TRBJ2-2|NA|TRBV5-5
TGTGCCAGCAGCTTGAGGCAGGGCGAGACCGGGGAGCTGTTTTTT
CASSLRQGETGELFF
>few|TRBJ1-6|NA|TRBV6-5
TGTGCCAGCAGTTACTCGAAGGGAGCCACCAATTCACCCCTCCACTTT
CASSYSKGATNSPLHF
>many|TRBJ2-1|NA|TRBV4-1
TGCGCCAGCAGCCAAGAACCCAGCTCCTACAATGAGCAGTTCTTC
CASSQEPSSYNEQFF
>many|TRBJ2-1|NA|TRBV7-9
TGTGCCAGCAGCCCGGGTGTAACCTACAATGAGCAGTTCTTC
CASSPGVTYNEQFF
>NA|TRBJ2-3|TRBD2|TRBV24-1
TGTGCCACGGGGAGGGCAGATACGCAGTATTTT
CATGRADTQYF
>few|TRBJ1-5|NA|TRBV19
TGTGCCAGTAGTATAGCTCAGGGAAATCAGCCCCAGCATTTT
CASSIAQGNQPQHF
>NA|TRBJ2-5|NA|TRBV20-1
TGCAGTGCTAGCCCTAGCGTACAGGAGACCCAGTACTTC
CSASPSVQETQYF
>NA|TRBJ1-1|NA|TRBV12-3/TRBV12-4
TGTGCCAGCAGTTCCTCGGGACGGACGAACACTGAAGCTTTCTTT
CASSSSGRTNTEAFF